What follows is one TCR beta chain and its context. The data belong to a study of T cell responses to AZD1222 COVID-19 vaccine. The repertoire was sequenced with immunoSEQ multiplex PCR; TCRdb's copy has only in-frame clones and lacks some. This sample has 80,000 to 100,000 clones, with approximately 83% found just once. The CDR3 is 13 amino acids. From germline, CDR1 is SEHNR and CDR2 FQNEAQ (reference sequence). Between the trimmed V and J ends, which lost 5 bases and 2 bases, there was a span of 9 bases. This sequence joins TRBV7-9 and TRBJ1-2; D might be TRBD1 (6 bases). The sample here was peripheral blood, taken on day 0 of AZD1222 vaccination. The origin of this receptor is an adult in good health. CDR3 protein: CASSVQGNYGYTF. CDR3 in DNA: TGTGCCAGCAGCGTCCAGGGGAACTATGGCTACACCTTC. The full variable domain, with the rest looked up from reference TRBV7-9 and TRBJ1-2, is DTGVSQNPRHKITKRGQNVTFRCDPISEHNRLYWYRQTLGQGPEFLTYFQNEAQLEKSRLLSDRFSAERPKGSFSTLEIQRTEQGDSAMYLCASSVQGNYGYTFGSGTRLTVV.